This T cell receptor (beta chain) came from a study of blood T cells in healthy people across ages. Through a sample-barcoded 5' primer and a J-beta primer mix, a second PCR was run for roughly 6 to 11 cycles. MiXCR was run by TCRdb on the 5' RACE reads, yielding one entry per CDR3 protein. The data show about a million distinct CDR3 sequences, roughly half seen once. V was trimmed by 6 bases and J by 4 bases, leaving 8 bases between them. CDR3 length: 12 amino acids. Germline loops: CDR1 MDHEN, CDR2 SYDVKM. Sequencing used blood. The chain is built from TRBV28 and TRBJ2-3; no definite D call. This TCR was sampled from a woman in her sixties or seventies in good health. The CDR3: CASRDWADTQYF. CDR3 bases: TGTGCCAGCAGGGATTGGGCAGATACGCAGTATTTT.